The 5 T cell receptor beta chains reported below all come from one sample, sequenced in a study of T cell responses to AZD1222 COVID-19 vaccine. Clones were sequenced by immunoSEQ multiplex PCR, and TCRdb holds only the in-frame ones, with some missing. Of about 160,000 clones in the sample, approximately 88% were seen once. The sequencing used peripheral blood, collected 28 days after the second AZD1222 dose. Receptors originate from an adult who received the AZD1222 COVID-19 vaccine.

The CDR3 region has the DNA TGTGCCTGGAGAGCGACAGGGGCGACCGGGGAGCTGTTTTTT. This encodes CAWRATGATGELFF. This chain joins TRBV30 and TRBJ2-2; 8 bases are a match to TRBD1. Germline-derived CDR1 and CDR2 are GTSNPN and SVGIG (reference sequence). The CDR3 sequence is 14 residues long. With 3 bases clipped from V and 5 bases from J, the junction kept 5 bases outside the gene matches.

The chain is built from TRBV19 and TRBJ2-3; 7 bases match TRBD1. Germline V gives CDR1 LNHDA, CDR2 SQIVND (reference sequence). The CDR3 consists of 15 residues. CDR3 loop: CPKNHDRVSTDTQYF. CDR3 coding DNA: TGTCCAAAAAACCACGACAGGGTAAGCACAGATACGCAGTATTTT.

The CDR3 sequence: CASSPEMETQYF. DNA of the CDR3: TGTGCCAGCAGTCCTGAGATGGAGACCCAGTACTTC. The chain recombines TRBV11-1 with TRBJ2-5, with D uncertain. The CDR3 covers 12 residues. Trimming pared 6 bases from V and 5 bases from J, leaving 10 bases between. Germline CDR1 is SGHAT and CDR2 is FQDESV (reference sequence).

The genes are TRBV4-1 and TRBJ1-2; 7 bases are shared with TRBD1. The CDR3 has 14 amino acids. CDR1 is MGHRA, CDR2 YSYEKL, per germline. V lost 4 bases to trimming and J lost 3 bases; unmatched junction nucleotides: 5. CDR3 nucleotides: TGCGCCAGCAGCCCCCGGGACAGAGACTATGGCTACACCTTC. Translating gives CASSPRDRDYGYTF.

J is TRBJ2-2 and V is TRBV2; 7 bases map to TRBD1. CDR3 length: 18 residues. Germline CDR1 reads SNHLY; CDR2 reads FYNNEI. With V trimmed by 6 bases and J by 1 base, 14 bases remained unmatched. As DNA, the CDR3 is TGTGCCAGCAGCACCCCCAACAGGGGCAGGGAGAACACCGGGGAGCTGTTTTTT. The encoded protein is CASSTPNRGRENTGELFF.